This T cell receptor beta chain is drawn from a study of glioma-infiltrating T cells. Study-level points and caveats: Tissue and blood shared very few CDR3 sequences.

The CDR3 runs 15 residues. Germline V lookup: CDR1 SGHAT, CDR2 FQNNGV. Trimming removed 1 base at V and 5 bases at J, with 14 bases between. The table lists this clonotype with a few counts. The antigen is not known. Using RNA template, CDR3s of TCR alpha and beta were amplified with iRepertoire arm-PCR. MiXCR, applied by TCRdb to the multiplex PCR reads, yields one record per CDR3 protein. The sample consists of about 130,000 distinct CDR3 sequences, about 25% of them appearing once. The source is a human donor with low-grade glioma or glioblastoma, undergoing nonglioma brain surgery, or in good health (not recorded which). The V and J genes are TRBV11-2 and TRBJ1-1; D possibly corresponds to TRBD1 (5 bases). Specimen: glioma tissue, nonneoplastic brain tissue, or PBMCs (not recorded which). Here the CDR3 reads CASSLGIGGWTEAFF. The CDR3 nucleotides read TGTGCCAGCAGCTTAGGTATCGGGGGATGGACTGAAGCTTTCTTT.